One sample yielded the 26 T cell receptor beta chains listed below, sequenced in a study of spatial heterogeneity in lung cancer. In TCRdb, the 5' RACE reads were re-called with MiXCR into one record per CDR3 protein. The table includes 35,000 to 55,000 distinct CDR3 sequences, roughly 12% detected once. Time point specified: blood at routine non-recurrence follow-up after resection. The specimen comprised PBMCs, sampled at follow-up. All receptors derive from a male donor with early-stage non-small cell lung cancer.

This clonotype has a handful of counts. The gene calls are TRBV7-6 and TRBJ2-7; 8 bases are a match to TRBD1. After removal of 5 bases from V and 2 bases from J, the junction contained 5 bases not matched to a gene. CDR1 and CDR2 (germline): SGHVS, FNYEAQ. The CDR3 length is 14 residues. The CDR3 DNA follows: TGTGCCAGCAGCCTGGGGACAGGCCCCTACGAGCAGTACTTC. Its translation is CASSLGTGPYEQYF.

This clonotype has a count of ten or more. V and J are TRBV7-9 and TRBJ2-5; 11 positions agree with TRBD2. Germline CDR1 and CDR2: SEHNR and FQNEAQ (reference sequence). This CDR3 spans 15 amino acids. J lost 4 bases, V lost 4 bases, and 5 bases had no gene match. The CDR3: CASSWVAGGRETQYF. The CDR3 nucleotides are TGTGCCAGCAGCTGGGTAGCGGGGGGGCGAGAGACCCAGTACTTC.

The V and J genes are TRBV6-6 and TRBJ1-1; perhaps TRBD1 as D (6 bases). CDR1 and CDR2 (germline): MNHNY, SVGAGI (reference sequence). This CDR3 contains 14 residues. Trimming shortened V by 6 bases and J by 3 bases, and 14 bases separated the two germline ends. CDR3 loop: CASSRQARDTEAFF. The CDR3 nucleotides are TGTGCCAGCAGCCGACAGGCGAGGGACACTGAAGCTTTCTTT.

CDR3 region: CCQVTNTEAFF. Here the CDR3 DNA reads TGCTGCCAAGTGACGAACACTGAAGCTTTCTTT. The rearrangement uses TRBV29-1 and TRBJ1-1; D not certain. Germline loops: CDR1 SQVTM, CDR2 ANQGSEA. CDR3 length: 11 residues.

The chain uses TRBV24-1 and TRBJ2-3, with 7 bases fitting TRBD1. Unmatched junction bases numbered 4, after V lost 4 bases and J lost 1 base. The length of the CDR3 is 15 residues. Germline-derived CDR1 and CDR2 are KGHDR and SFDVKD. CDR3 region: CATSDPQGGTDTQYF. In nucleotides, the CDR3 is TGTGCCACCAGTGACCCGCAGGGGGGCACAGATACGCAGTATTTT.

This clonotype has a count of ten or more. Here the CDR3 reads CASSPTQGIYGYTF. The CDR3 region has the DNA TGTGCCAGCAGCCCTACCCAGGGGATCTATGGCTACACCTTC. The chain joins TRBV3-1 to TRBJ1-2; weak D call: TRBD1 (6 bases). CDR3 length: 14 amino acids. Looked up from germline, CDR1 is LGHDT and CDR2 is YNNKEL (reference sequence). Trimming removed 4 bases from V and 4 bases from J, with 13 bases in between.

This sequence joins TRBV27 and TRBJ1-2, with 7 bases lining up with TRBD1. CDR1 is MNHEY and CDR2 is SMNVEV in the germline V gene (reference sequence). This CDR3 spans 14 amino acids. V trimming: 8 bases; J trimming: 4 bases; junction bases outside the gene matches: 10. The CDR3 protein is CASSWRGHGYGYTF. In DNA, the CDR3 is TGTGCCAGCTCCTGGAGGGGGCATGGCTATGGCTACACCTTC.

Here the CDR3 reads CASSPSPGSSHEQYF. In DNA form, the CDR3 reads TGTGCCAGCAGCCCCTCACCTGGATCGAGCCACGAGCAGTACTTC. The V gene is TRBV7-2, the J gene TRBJ2-7; D ambiguous. From germline, CDR1 is SGHTA and CDR2 FQGNSA. The CDR3 runs to 15 residues. Trimming cost V 5 bases and J 5 bases, with 19 bases left between them.

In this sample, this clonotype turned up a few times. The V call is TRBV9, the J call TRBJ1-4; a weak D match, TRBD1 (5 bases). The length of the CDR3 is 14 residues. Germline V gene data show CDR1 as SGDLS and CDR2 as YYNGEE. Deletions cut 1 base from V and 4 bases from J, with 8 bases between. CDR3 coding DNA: TGTGCCAGCAGCGTATCAGGGCTTAATGAAAAACTGTTTTTT. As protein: CASSVSGLNEKLFF.

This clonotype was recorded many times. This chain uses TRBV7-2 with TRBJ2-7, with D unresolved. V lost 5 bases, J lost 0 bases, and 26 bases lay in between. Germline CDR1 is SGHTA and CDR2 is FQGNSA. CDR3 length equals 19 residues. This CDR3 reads CASSRPSLAAGRSSYEQYF. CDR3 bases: TGTGCCAGCAGCCGCCCCTCCCTCGCGGCAGGACGGAGCTCCTACGAGCAGTACTTC.

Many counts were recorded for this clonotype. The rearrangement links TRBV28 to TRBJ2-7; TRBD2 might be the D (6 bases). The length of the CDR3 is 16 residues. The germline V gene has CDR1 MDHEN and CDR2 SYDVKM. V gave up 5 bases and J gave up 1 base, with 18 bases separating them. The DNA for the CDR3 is TGTGCCAGCAGTGTCTCGCTCCGGACTACTTCCTACGAGCAGTACTTC. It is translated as CASSVSLRTTSYEQYF.

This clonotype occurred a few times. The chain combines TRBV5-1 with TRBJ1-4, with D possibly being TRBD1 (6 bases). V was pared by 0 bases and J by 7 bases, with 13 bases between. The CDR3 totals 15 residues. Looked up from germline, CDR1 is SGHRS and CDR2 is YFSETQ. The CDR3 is CASSLDGGPSEKLFF. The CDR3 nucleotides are TGCGCCAGCAGCTTGGACGGGGGGCCAAGTGAAAAACTGTTTTTT.

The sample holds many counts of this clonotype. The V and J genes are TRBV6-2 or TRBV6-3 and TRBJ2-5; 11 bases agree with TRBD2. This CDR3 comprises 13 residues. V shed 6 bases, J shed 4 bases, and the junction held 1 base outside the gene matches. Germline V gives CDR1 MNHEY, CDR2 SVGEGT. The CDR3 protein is CASRGTSGETQYF. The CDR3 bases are TGTGCCAGCAGGGGGACTAGCGGAGAGACCCAGTACTTC.

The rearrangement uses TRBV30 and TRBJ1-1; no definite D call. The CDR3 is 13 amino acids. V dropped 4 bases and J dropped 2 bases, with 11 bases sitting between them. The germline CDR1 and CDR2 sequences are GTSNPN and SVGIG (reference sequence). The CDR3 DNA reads TGTGCCTGGAACCCCGGGCTTAACACTGAAGCTTTCTTT. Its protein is CAWNPGLNTEAFF. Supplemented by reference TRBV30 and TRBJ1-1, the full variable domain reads SQTIHQWPATLVQPVGSPLSLECTVEGTSNPNLYWYRQAAGRGLQLLFYSVGIGQISSEVPQNLSASRPQDRQFILSSKKLLLSDSGFYLCAWNPGLNTEAFFGQGTRLTVV.

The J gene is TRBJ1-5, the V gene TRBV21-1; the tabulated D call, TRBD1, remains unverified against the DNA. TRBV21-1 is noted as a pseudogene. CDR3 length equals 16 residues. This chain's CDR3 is CASSNGTGDGHQPQHF. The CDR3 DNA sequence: TGTGCCAGCAGCAATGGGACAGGGGATGGGCATCAGCCCCAGCATTTT.

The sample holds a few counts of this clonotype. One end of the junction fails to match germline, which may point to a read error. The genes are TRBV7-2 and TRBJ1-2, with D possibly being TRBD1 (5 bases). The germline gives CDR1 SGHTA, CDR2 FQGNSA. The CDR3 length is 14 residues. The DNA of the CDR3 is TGTGCCAGCACCTTAGACAGCGCAAACTATGGCTACACCTTC. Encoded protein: CASTLDSANYGYTF.

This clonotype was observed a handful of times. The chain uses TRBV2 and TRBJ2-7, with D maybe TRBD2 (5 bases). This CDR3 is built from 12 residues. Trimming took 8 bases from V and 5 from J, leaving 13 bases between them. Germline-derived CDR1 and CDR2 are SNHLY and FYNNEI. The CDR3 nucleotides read TGTGCCAGCTCCCAGAGCGGCCACGAGCAGTACTTC. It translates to CASSQSGHEQYF. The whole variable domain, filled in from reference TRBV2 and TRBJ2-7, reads EPEVTQTPSHQVTQMGQEVILRCVPISNHLYFYWYRQILGQKVEFLVSFYNNEISEKSEIFDDQFSVERPDGSNFTLKIRSTKLEDSAMYFCASSQSGHEQYFGPGTRLTVT.

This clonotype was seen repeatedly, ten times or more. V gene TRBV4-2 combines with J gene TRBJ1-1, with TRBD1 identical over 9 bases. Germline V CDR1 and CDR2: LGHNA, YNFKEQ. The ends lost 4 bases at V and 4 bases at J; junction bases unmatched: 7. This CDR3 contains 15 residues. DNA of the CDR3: TGTGCCAGCAGCCGAGACAGGGGGGGGAGCACTGAAGCTTTCTTT. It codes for CASSRDRGGSTEAFF.

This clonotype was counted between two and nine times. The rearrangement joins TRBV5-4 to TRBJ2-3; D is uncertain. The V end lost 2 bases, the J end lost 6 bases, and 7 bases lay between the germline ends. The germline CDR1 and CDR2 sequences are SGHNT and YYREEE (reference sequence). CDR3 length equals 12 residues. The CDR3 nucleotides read TGTGCCAGCAGCTTATTTACGGATACGCAGTATTTT. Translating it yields CASSLFTDTQYF.

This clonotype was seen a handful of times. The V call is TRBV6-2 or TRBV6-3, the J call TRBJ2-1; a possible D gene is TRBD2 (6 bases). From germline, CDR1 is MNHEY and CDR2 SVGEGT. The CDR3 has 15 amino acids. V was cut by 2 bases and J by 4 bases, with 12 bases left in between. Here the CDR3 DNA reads TGTGCCAGCAGTTACCGGGACTTTAATTACAATGAGCAGTTCTTC. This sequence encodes CASSYRDFNYNEQFF.

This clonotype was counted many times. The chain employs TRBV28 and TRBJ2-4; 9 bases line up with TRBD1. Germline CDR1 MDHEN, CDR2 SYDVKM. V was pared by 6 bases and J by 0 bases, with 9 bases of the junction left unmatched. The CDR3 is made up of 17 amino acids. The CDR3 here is CASSPSGQGLAKNIQYF. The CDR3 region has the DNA TGTGCCAGCAGCCCAAGCGGACAGGGGCTAGCCAAAAACATTCAGTACTTC.

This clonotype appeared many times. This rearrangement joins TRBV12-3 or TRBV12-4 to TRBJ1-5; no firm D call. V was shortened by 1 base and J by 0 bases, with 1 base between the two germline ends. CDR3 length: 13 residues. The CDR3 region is CASSLGSNQPQHF. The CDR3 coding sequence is TGTGCCAGCAGTTTAGGTAGCAATCAGCCCCAGCATTTT.

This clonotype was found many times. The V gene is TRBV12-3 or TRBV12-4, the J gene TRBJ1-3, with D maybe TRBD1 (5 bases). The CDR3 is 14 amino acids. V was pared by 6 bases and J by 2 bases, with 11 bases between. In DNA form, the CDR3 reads TGTGCCAGCAGGCAAGGGGAAGCTGGAAACACCATATATTTT. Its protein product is CASRQGEAGNTIYF.

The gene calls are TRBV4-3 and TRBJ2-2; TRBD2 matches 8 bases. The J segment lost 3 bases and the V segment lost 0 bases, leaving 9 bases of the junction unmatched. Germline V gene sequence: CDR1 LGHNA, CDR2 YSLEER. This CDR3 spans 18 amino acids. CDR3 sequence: CASSQDEVAGTYTGELFF. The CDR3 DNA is TGCGCCAGCAGCCAAGACGAGGTAGCGGGGACTTACACCGGGGAGCTGTTTTTT.

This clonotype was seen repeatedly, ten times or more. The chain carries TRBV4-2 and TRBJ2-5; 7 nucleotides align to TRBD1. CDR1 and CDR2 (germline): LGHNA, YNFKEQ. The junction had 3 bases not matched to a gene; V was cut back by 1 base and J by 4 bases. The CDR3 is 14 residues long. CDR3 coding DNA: TGTGCCAGCAGCCAAGGAGGGGGCTCAGAGACCCAGTACTTC. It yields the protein CASSQGGGSETQYF.

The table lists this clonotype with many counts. CDR3 sequence reads: CASSFLPGNTGELFF. Written as DNA, the CDR3 is TGTGCCAGCAGCTTCCTACCGGGAAACACCGGGGAGCTGTTTTTT. The chain combines TRBV7-6 with TRBJ2-2; D possibly corresponds to TRBD2 (5 bases). The CDR3 totals 15 residues. In germline, CDR1 is SGHVS, CDR2 FNYEAQ. V was clipped by 3 bases and J by 2 bases, with 10 bases between them.